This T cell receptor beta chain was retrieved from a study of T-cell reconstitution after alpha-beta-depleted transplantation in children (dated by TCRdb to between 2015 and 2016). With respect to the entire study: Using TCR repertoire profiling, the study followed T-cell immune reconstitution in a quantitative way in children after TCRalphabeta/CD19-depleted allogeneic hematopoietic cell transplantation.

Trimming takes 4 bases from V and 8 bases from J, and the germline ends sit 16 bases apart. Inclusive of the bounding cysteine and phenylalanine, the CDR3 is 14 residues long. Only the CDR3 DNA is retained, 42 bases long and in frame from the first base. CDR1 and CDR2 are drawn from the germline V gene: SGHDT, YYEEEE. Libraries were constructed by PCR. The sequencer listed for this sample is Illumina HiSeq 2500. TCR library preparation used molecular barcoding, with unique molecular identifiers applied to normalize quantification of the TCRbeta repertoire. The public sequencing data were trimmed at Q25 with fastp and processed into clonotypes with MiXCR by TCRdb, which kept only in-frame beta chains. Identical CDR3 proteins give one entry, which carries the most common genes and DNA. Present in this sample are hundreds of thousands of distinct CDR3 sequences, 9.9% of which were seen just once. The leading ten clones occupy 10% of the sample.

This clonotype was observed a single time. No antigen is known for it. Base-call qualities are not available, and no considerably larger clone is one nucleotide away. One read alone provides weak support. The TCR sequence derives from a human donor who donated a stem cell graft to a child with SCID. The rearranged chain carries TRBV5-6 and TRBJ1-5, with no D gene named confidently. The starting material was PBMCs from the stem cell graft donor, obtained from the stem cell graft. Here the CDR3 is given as CASSPTDPNKPQHF. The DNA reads TGTGCCAGCAGCCCTACAGACCCGAATAAGCCCCAGCATTTT. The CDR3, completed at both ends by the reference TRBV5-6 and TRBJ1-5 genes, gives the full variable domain DAGVTQSPTHLIKTRGQQVTLRCSPKSGHDTVSWYQQALGQGPQFIFQYYEEEERQRGNFPDRFSGHQFPNYSSELNVNALLLGDSALYLCASSPTDPNKPQHFGDGTRLSIL.